The 20 T cell receptor beta chains below were found in one sample sequenced in a study of cytomegalovirus exposure and HLA in healthy donors. PCR amplification relied on 60 Vbeta primers (plus 13 Jbeta primers). The table came from immunoSEQ multiplex PCR; TCRdb's copy has only in-frame clones and leaves some out. This table holds around 100,000 clones, around 80% found once. Sequencing used PBMCs. The receptors here all came from a woman aged 40 to 55 in good health and CMV-seronegative.

This clone has a handful of counts. The chain combines TRBV4-1 with TRBJ1-2; unclear D gene. Germline CDR1 and CDR2: MGHRA and YSYEKL. Trimming removed 3 bases at V and 5 bases at J, with 13 bases between. This CDR3 has 14 residues. The CDR3 sequence: CASSQEPTGYGYTF. CDR3 DNA: TGCGCCAGCAGCCAGGAACCGACGGGGTATGGCTACACCTTC.

This sequence joins TRBV2 and TRBJ1-2, with 10 bases identical to TRBD1. J gave up 1 base and V 6 bases, and 5 bases lay outside the gene matches. The CDR3 is 15 amino acids. Germline CDR1 and CDR2: SNHLY and FYNNEI. The CDR3 region has the DNA TGTGCCAGCAGACCCGGGACAGGGGATAACTATGGCTACACCTTC. This codes for CASRPGTGDNYGYTF.

In its sample, this clone was seen once. This chain joins TRBV27 and TRBJ2-3, with 11 bases identical to TRBD2. With V trimmed by 7 bases and J by 0 bases, 6 bases remained unmatched. The length of the CDR3 is 16 residues. CDR1 and CDR2 from the germline V gene are MNHEY and SMNVEV (reference sequence). This chain's CDR3 is CASKPTSGVSTDTQYF. CDR3 bases: TGTGCCAGCAAACCGACTAGCGGGGTGAGCACAGATACGCAGTATTTT.

The chain is built from TRBV28 and TRBJ2-7; 11 nucleotides agree with TRBD2. CDR3 length: 15 amino acids. Germline CDR1 MDHEN, CDR2 SYDVKM. Losses at the gene ends were 2 bases for V and 5 bases for J; bases not matched to a gene: 5. The CDR3: CASSLSASGRNEQYF. For the CDR3, the DNA is TGTGCCAGCAGTTTAAGTGCTAGCGGGAGGAACGAGCAGTACTTC.

The chain employs TRBV30 and TRBJ1-3; weak D call: TRBD1 (5 bases). The length of the CDR3 is 17 residues. Trimming stripped 1 base from V and 0 bases from J, with 16 bases between. From germline, CDR1 is GTSNPN and CDR2 SVGIG (reference sequence). The CDR3 DNA reads as TGTGCCTGGAGTGGATTTGGACGGGACTTCTCTGGAAACACCATATATTTT. Translated: CAWSGFGRDFSGNTIYF.

The rearrangement uses TRBV18 and TRBJ1-1; 10 nucleotides match TRBD1. This CDR3 has 15 residues. Germline V gene data show CDR1 as KGHSH and CDR2 as LQKENI. J gave up 5 bases and V 5 bases, and 8 bases lay outside the gene matches. CDR3: CASSSPGTGDTEAFF. For the CDR3, the DNA is TGTGCCAGCTCAAGTCCCGGGACAGGGGATACTGAAGCTTTCTTT.

The rearrangement links TRBV4-3 to TRBJ1-4; the D is unclear. This CDR3 region has 14 residues. The V gene lost 1 base and the J gene lost 8 bases, with 11 bases spanning the gap. Germline V gene lookup returns CDR1 LGHNA and CDR2 YSLEER. This CDR3 reads CASSQGETREKLFF. The CDR3 DNA follows: TGCGCCAGCAGCCAAGGGGAGACCCGGGAAAAACTGTTTTTT.

This clone was observed a single time. The chain links TRBV2 to TRBJ2-1; D might be TRBD2 (7 bases). The CDR3 consists of 15 residues. Trimming shortened V by 8 bases and J by 2 bases, and 16 bases separated the two germline ends. Looked up from germline, CDR1 is SNHLY and CDR2 is FYNNEI. CDR3 nucleotide sequence: TGTGCCAGCGAGGGGGGGAGGGCGGCCTACAATGAGCAGTTCTTC. It translates to CASEGGRAAYNEQFF.

The J gene is TRBJ2-1, the V gene TRBV28; no reliable D call. Germline lookup yields CDR1 MDHEN and CDR2 SYDVKM. V was trimmed by 6 bases and J by 0 bases, leaving 9 bases between them. This CDR3 contains 14 residues. The CDR3 sequence: CASRTFASYNEQFF. CDR3 DNA: TGTGCCAGCAGAACATTCGCCTCCTACAATGAGCAGTTCTTC.

This chain joins TRBV29-1 and TRBJ2-1, with 9 bases matching TRBD2. The CDR3 has 13 amino acids. V gave up 4 bases and J gave up 9 bases; unmatched junction bases: 7. From germline, CDR1 is SQVTM and CDR2 ANQGSEA. The chain's CDR3 is CSVGRGGQGEQFF. In DNA form, the CDR3 reads TGCAGCGTTGGGCGGGGGGGCCAGGGTGAGCAGTTCTTC.

In regard to this clone: One end of the junction does not line up with germline, which may come from a read error. This sequence joins TRBV7-9 and TRBJ2-3, with 10 positions matching TRBD2. Germline V CDR1 and CDR2: SEHNR, FQNEAQ (reference sequence). The CDR3 has 14 amino acids. CDR3: CSSSSSGRAGTQYF. CDR3 coding DNA: TGTTCCAGCAGCTCAAGCGGGAGGGCCGGTACGCAGTATTTT.

This clone was observed a single time. The gene calls are TRBV30 and TRBJ2-6, with TRBD1 matching over 11 bases. Per the germline V gene, CDR1 is GTSNPN and CDR2 is SVGIG (reference sequence). CDR3 length: 19 residues. Germline trimming cut 0 bases from V and 0 bases from J; bases unmatched to any gene: 7. CDR3 amino acids: CAWSVRMGTGGSGANVLTF. The CDR3 bases are TGTGCCTGGAGTGTACGTATGGGGACAGGGGGCTCTGGGGCCAACGTCCTGACTTTC.

This chain joins TRBV5-5 and TRBJ2-4; D remains ambiguous. This CDR3 is built from 17 residues. Germline-derived CDR1 and CDR2 are SGHKS and YYEKEE (reference sequence). Between the trimmed V and J ends, which lost 0 bases and 0 bases, there was a span of 13 bases. As DNA, the CDR3 is TGTGCCAGCAGCTTGGCCTTTGACTCGCTAGCCAAAAACATTCAGTACTTC. This encodes CASSLAFDSLAKNIQYF.

The J gene is TRBJ1-4, the V gene TRBV5-4; TRBD1 matches 7 bases. Unmatched junction bases numbered 3, after V lost 4 bases and J lost 3 bases. Germline V gives CDR1 SGHNT, CDR2 YYREEE (reference sequence). This CDR3 has 14 residues. The CDR3 protein is CASSAGQSNEKLFF. CDR3 DNA: TGTGCCAGCAGCGCGGGACAGTCTAATGAAAAACTGTTTTTT. Based on the CDR3 plus reference TRBV5-4 and TRBJ1-4, the full variable domain is ETGVTQSPTHLIKTRGQQVTLRCSSQSGHNTVSWYQQALGQGPQFIFQYYREEENGRGNFPPRFSGLQFPNYSSELNVNALELDDSALYLCASSAGQSNEKLFFGSGTQLSVL.

In its sample, this clone was seen a few times. This chain links TRBV28 with TRBJ1-4; D not resolved. Germline CDR1 MDHEN, CDR2 SYDVKM. V was shortened by 5 bases and J by 8 bases, with 18 bases between the two germline ends. There are 15 residues in the CDR3. CDR3 in DNA: TGTGCCAGCAGTGCCTCCCCCCAGTCGTGGGAAAAACTGTTTTTT. Translating gives CASSASPQSWEKLFF.

The J gene is TRBJ2-7, the V gene TRBV7-2; 12 bases are a match to TRBD1. Germline V gene sequence: CDR1 SGHTA, CDR2 FQGNSA. V dropped 5 bases and J dropped 5; count of bases not matched to a gene: 7. CDR3 size: 15 residues. The CDR3, as DNA: TGTGCCAGCAGCGTCAAGGGACAGGGGGCGAACGAGCAGTACTTC. Amino acid sequence: CASSVKGQGANEQYF. The full variable domain, rest sourced from reference TRBV7-2 and TRBJ2-7, is GAGVSQSPSNKVTEKGKDVELRCDPISGHTALYWYRQSLGQGLEFLIYFQGNSAPDKSGLPSDRFSAERTGGSVSTLTIQRTQQEDSAVYLCASSVKGQGANEQYFGPGTRLTVT.

The chain links TRBV12-5 to TRBJ2-3, with 9 nucleotides matching TRBD2. Germline lookup yields CDR1 LGHNT and CDR2 FRNRAP. The ends lost 0 bases at V and 1 base at J; junction bases unmatched: 14. The CDR3 sequence is 20 residues long. CDR3 amino acids: CASGLVNFIGRTSGTDTQYF. The CDR3 DNA is TGTGCTAGTGGTTTGGTAAACTTTATCGGTCGGACTAGCGGCACAGATACGCAGTATTTT.

In the case of this clone: Other DNA sequences from this sample encode an identical CDR3 as well. This chain joins TRBV5-1 and TRBJ2-6, with 7 bases fitting TRBD2. The CDR3 sequence is 16 residues long. The germline V gene has CDR1 SGHRS and CDR2 YFSETQ. The ends lost 0 bases at V and 2 bases at J; junction bases unmatched: 2. The CDR3 nucleotides read TGCGCCAGCAGCTTGGACGGGGGGACTGGGGCCAACGTCCTGACTTTC. Translated, it gives CASSLDGGTGANVLTF.

The chain recombines TRBV5-6 with TRBJ2-7, with 7 bases fitting TRBD2. V dropped 0 bases and J dropped 0; count of bases not matched to a gene: 12. CDR1 and CDR2 from the germline V gene are SGHDT and YYEEEE. The CDR3 consists of 18 residues. The DNA for the CDR3 is TGTGCCAGCAGCTTGGGGGGGGGAACTAGCGCAAGCTCCTACGAGCAGTACTTC. Protein product: CASSLGGGTSASSYEQYF.

This clone is a singleton in its sample. This chain joins TRBV20-1 and TRBJ1-6; tentatively, D is TRBD1 (5 bases). CDR1 DFQATT and CDR2 SNEGSKA come from the germline V gene (reference sequence). The V and J ends lost 3 bases and 12 bases respectively, with 9 bases between them. The CDR3 is made up of 11 amino acids. The CDR3 region is CSARQGLPLHF. The CDR3 nucleotides are TGCAGTGCTAGGCAGGGACTACCCCTCCACTTT.